The clone carrying this T cell receptor (beta chain) has a single count. Antigen: not known. The source of the sample is a study of cytomegalovirus exposure and HLA in healthy donors. Trimming cost V 3 bases and J 0 bases, with 10 bases left between them. The germline V gene encodes CDR1 SGDLS and CDR2 YYNGEE. The CDR3 loop spans 15 amino acids. The PCR made use of 60 Vbeta and 13 Jbeta primers. In the study's own analysis: Roughly 10 million shared chains were among approximately 80 million unique TCR beta chains counted in a later analysis. The repertoire was sequenced with immunoSEQ multiplex PCR; TCRdb's copy has only in-frame clones and lacks some. The V and J calls and clone size come from that table; D and trimming were worked out from the DNA. The profile shows around 140,000 clones, more than 60% of them singletons. Broader study findings: Per published reports, the classifier diagnosed cytomegalovirus status with high specificity and sensitivity. For TCR beta chains, V- and J-gene trimming was later linked to a missense DCLRE1C variant. Earlier analysis found most TCR beta V segments productive about 87% or about 30% of the time.

Sequencing input: PBMCs. The gene calls are TRBV9 and TRBJ1-3; possibly TRBD1 for D (6 bases). The sequence came from a male donor in good health and CMV-seronegative. CDR3 coding DNA: TGTGCCAGCAGCGCGGACAGAACCTCTGGAAACACCATATATTTT. It codes for CASSADRTSGNTIYF. Using reference TRBV9 and TRBJ1-3 for the parts outside the CDR3, the full variable domain is DSGVTQTPKHLITATGQRVTLRCSPRSGDLSVYWYQQSLDQGLQFLIQYYNGEERAKGNILERFSAQQFPDLHSELNLSSLELGDSALYFCASSADRTSGNTIYFGEGSWLTVV.